The rows below give T cell receptor beta chains drawn from one sample of a study of TIL therapy for anti-PD-1-resistant metastatic lung cancer. Measured with immunoSEQ multiplex PCR; TCRdb has only the in-frame clones, and not every one. The sample carries roughly 46,000 clones, 80% to 90% recorded once. The sample here was blood, taken at baseline. These receptors were collected from a person aged 25-85 years with non-small cell lung cancer. Each CDR3 is given with its conserved first and last residue. Fields, in order: V gene, D gene, clone size, J gene, CDR3 protein, CDR3 DNA. The D gene is left open where the match is weak. Clone size, where shown, is once, few, many, or a class for clones that have expanded.

TRBV10-3,TRBD1,-,TRBJ2-1,CAIGNRGNYNEQFF,TGTGCCATCGGAAACAGGGGGAACTACAATGAGCAGTTCTTC
TRBV19,-,-,TRBJ2-3,CASSIQSSSDTQYF,TGTGCCAGTAGCATCCAGTCCTCATCAGATACGCAGTATTTT
TRBV7-9,-,-,TRBJ1-4,CASSLARMYNEKLFF,TGTGCCAGCAGCTTGGCCAGGATGTATAATGAAAAACTGTTTTTT
TRBV27,-,-,TRBJ1-2,CASSTYPGSYGYTF,TGTGCCAGCAGTACCTACCCGGGCTCATATGGCTACACCTTC
TRBV19,-,-,TRBJ1-1,CASSISRGTEAFF,TGTGCCAGTAGTATTTCTAGGGGCACTGAAGCTTTCTTT
TRBV4-2,-,-,TRBJ2-6,CASSQGGLSSGANVLTF,TGTGCCAGCAGCCAAGGAGGGTTATCATCTGGGGCCAACGTCCTGACTTTC
TRBV5-1,TRBD1,once,TRBJ2-5,CASSSDREETQYF,TGCGCCAGCAGCTCCGACAGGGAAGAGACCCAGTACTTC
TRBV13,TRBD1,-,TRBJ2-1,CASSLDRGYNEQFF,TGTGCCAGCAGCTTAGACAGGGGATACAATGAGCAGTTCTTC
TRBV10-2,-,-,TRBJ2-1,CASRVNTMSREQFF,TGCGCCAGCAGAGTAAATACAATGAGCCGTGAGCAGTTCTTC
TRBV7-9,-,-,TRBJ1-2,CASTSDGSNYGYTF,TGTGCCAGCACCTCGGACGGTTCCAACTATGGCTACACCTTC
TRBV9,TRBD2,-,TRBJ2-1,CASSVEASGIYNEQFF,TGTGCCAGCAGCGTAGAGGCTAGCGGGATTTACAATGAGCAGTTCTTC
TRBV18,TRBD2,once,TRBJ2-4,CASSLTGLAVLAKNIQYF,TGTGCCAGCTCACTCACTGGACTAGCGGTGTTAGCCAAAAACATTCAGTACTTC
TRBV3-1/TRBV3-2,-,-,TRBJ2-5,CASSQDTRPRGAQYF,TGTGCCAGCAGCCAAGATACGCGCCCCAGAGGGGCCCAGTACTTC
TRBV9,-,-,TRBJ1-4,CASSALAGSGREKLFF,TGTGCCAGCAGCGCCTTAGCGGGCAGCGGGCGGGAAAAACTGTTTTTT
TRBV29-1,-,-,TRBJ2-5,CSVAKEETQYF,TGCAGCGTTGCAAAGGAGGAGACCCAGTACTTC
TRBV5-6,TRBD1,-,TRBJ1-2,CASSGDRQYGYTF,TGTGCCAGCAGCGGGGACAGGCAATATGGCTACACCTTC